This TCR beta chain originates from a study of neoadjuvant anti-PD-1 for oral cavity cancer (dated by TCRdb to about 2021). Regarding the complete study: Before undergoing curative-intent surgical resection, most patients got three to four biweekly nivolumab doses at 3 mg/kg. A fourth nivolumab dose was given around day 43 to patients without progression, and definitive surgical resection was performed in those patients on days 50-56. Responders were defined as patients with complete response, partial response or stable disease by RECIST 1.1; non-responders were defined as patients with progression. The parent correlative cohort had around 13 patients and a response rate of about 35%. Overall study results and their limits: TCR analyses included only a few patients per response group, and the authors called for larger cohorts for validation. A higher pretreatment blood Treg/Th17 ratio correlated with both higher pretreatment blood TCRbeta clonality and lower post-treatment tumor TCRbeta clonality. Greater tumor shrinkage was correlated with larger post-treatment sizes of preexisting intratumoral clones, suggesting that expansion of preexisting clones contributed to response.

The time point label on this specimen signifies: after neoadjuvant nivolumab, at surgical resection. Patients had been newly diagnosed with stage II-IVA oral cavity squamous cell carcinoma, and no prior systemic or radiation treatment had been given to the patients. The cohort consisted of patients with HPV-negative, locally advanced oral cavity squamous cell carcinoma. The samples were drawn from a longitudinal correlative study tied to a single-arm phase II trial testing neoadjuvant nivolumab in oral cavity squamous cell carcinoma. Subject-matched pre- and post-treatment PBMCs and tumors from three responders and three non-responders underwent genomic DNA-based TCRbeta sequencing. The Maxwell RSC DNA from Tissue kit was used to isolate genomic DNA from tumor tissue. Trimming removed 4 bases from V and 6 bases from J; the gene matches leave 4 bases unexplained. The CDR3 contains 14 residues, cysteine and phenylalanine counted. The kept DNA is CDR3 alone, 42 bases in frame from the first base. CDR1 is given as SGHKS and CDR2 as YYEKEE, both from the germline V gene (reference sequence).

On this clone itself: It lacks a known antigen. No per-base quality is available; no much larger clone lies one base away.

Tumor libraries used mostly 4.5 to 6 ug of input genomic DNA for survey sequencing, with two replicates per sample. The immunoSEQ hsTCRbeta kit was used to prepare TCRbeta libraries according to the manufacturer's instructions. Sequencing of the completed libraries took place using an Illumina NovaSeq 6000 S4 flow cell after they had been pooled to around 3.3 nM. The source study handled its data this way. The immunoSEQ Analyzer handled quality control and preprocessing of the raw data. The analysis was restricted to productive rearrangements, with each unique CDR3 amino acid sequence defining a clonotype. Repertoire clonality was estimated as the Gini-Simpson index, which was calculated using the R package tcR. Student's t test was used to compare Gini indices, while Pearson correlation assessed associations with tumor size change. Drawn from immuneACCESS, this table holds only the in-frame rearrangements with V and J called that TCRdb kept. Clones are partly lost; checked studies trace under half to an unresolved V gene and leave the rest unexplained. V, J and clone size were drawn from that table, and D and trimming were deduced from the DNA. The sample table lists approximately 15,000 clones, around 40% of them with a count of one. The ten largest clones add up to about 39% of the sample.

Specimen: tumor tissue, collected after nivolumab (anti-PD-1) treatment. This receptor chain uses TRBV5-5 and TRBJ1-6; TRBD1 agrees with 7 junctional bases. This TCR derives from a person between 40 and 85 years old with oral cavity squamous cell carcinoma. The DNA is as follows: TGTGCCAGCAGCCGGGGACAGTTTAATTCACCCCTCCACTTT. It translates as CASSRGQFNSPLHF. The CDR3 plus the reference TRBV5-5 and TRBJ1-6 genes for the other parts give the full variable domain: DAGVTQSPTHLIKTRGQQVTLRCSPISGHKSVSWYQQVLGQGPQFIFQYYEKEERGRGNFPDRFSARQFPNYSSELNVNALLLGDSALYLCASSRGQFNSPLHFGNGTRLTVT.